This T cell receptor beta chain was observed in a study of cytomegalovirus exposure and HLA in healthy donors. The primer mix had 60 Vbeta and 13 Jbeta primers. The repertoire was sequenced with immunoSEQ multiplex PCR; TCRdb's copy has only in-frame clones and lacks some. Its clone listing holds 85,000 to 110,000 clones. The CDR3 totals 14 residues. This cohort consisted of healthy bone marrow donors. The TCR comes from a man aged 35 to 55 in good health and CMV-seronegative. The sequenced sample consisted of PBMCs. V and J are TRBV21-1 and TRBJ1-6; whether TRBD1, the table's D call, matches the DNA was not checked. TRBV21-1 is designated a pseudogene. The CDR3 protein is CASSKSQGDSPLHF. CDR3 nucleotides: TGTGCCAGCAGCAAAAGTCAGGGCGATTCACCCCTCCACTTT.